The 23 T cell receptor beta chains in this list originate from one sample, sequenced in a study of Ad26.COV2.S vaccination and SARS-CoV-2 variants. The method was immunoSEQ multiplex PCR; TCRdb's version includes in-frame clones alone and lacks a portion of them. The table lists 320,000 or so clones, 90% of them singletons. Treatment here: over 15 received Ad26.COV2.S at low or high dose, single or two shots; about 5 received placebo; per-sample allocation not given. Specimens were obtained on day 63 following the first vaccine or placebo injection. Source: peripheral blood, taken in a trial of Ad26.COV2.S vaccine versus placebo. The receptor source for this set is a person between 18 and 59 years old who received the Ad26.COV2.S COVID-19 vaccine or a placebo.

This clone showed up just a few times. Here the CDR3 reads CASSHGQGKNYGYTF. CDR3 sequence (DNA): TGTGCCAGCAGCCATGGACAGGGAAAAAACTATGGCTACACCTTC. The chain carries TRBV5-5 and TRBJ1-2; 8 nucleotides line up with TRBD1. Germline V lookup: CDR1 SGHKS, CDR2 YYEKEE (reference sequence). This CDR3 has 15 residues. J gave up 2 bases and V 4 bases, and 7 bases lay outside the gene matches. Using reference TRBV5-5 and TRBJ1-2 for the parts outside the CDR3, the full variable domain is DAGVTQSPTHLIKTRGQQVTLRCSPISGHKSVSWYQQVLGQGPQFIFQYYEKEERGRGNFPDRFSARQFPNYSSELNVNALLLGDSALYLCASSHGQGKNYGYTFGSGTRLTVV.

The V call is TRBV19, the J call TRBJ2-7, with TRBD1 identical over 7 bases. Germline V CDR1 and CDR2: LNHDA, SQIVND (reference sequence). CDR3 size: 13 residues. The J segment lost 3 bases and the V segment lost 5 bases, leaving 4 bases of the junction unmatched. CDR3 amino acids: CASSPGQHYEQYV. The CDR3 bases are TGTGCCAGTAGTCCGGGACAGCACTACGAGCAGTACGTC.

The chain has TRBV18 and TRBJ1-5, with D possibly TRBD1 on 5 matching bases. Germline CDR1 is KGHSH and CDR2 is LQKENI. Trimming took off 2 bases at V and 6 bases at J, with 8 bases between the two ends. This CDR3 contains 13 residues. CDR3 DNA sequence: TGTGCCAGCTCACCATGGGACGGTCAGCCCCAGCATTTT. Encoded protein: CASSPWDGQPQHF.

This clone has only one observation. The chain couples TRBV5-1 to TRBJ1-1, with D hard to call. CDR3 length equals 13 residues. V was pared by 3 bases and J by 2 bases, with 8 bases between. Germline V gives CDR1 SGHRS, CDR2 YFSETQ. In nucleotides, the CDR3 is TGCGCCAGCAGCTCAAAACGTAACACTGAAGCTTTCTTT. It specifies CASSSKRNTEAFF.

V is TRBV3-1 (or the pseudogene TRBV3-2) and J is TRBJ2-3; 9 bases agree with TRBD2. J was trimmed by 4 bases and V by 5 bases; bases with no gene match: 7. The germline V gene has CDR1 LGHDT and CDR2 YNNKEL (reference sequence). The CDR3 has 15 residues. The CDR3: CASSTRGGLSDTQYF. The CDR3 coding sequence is TGTGCCAGCAGCACGCGGGGGGGCCTTTCAGATACGCAGTATTTT.

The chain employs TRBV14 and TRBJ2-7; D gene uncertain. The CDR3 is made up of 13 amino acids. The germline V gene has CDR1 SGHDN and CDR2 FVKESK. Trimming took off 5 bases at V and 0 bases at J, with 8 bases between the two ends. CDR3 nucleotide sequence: TGTGCCAGCAGCGACGGATTCTCCTACGAGCAGTACTTC. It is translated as CASSDGFSYEQYF.

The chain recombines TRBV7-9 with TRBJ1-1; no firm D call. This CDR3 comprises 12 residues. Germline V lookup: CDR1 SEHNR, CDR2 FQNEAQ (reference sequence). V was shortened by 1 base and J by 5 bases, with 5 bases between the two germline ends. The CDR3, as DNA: TGTGCCAGCAGCTTAGTCTTAACTGAAGCTTTCTTT. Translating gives CASSLVLTEAFF. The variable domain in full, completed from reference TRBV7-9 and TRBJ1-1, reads DTGVSQNPRHKITKRGQNVTFRCDPISEHNRLYWYRQTLGQGPEFLTYFQNEAQLEKSRLLSDRFSAERPKGSFSTLEIQRTEQGDSAMYLCASSLVLTEAFFGQGTRLTVV.

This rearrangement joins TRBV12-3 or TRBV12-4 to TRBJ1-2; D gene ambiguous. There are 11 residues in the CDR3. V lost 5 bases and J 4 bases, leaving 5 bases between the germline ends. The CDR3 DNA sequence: TGTGCCAGCAGTGATACCTATGGCTACACCTTC. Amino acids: CASSDTYGYTF.

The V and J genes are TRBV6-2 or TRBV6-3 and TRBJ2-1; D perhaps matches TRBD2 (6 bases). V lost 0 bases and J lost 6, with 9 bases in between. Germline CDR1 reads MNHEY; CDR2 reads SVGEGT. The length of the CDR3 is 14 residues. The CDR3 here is CASSYSRGGNEQFF. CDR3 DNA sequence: TGTGCCAGCAGTTACTCCCGGGGAGGCAATGAGCAGTTCTTC.

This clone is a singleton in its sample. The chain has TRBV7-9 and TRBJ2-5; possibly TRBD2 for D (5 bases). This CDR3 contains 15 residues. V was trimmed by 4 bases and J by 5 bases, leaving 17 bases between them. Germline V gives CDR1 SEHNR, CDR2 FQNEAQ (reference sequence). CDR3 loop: CASSYWRGIGETQYF. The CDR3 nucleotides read TGTGCCAGCAGCTACTGGAGAGGGATCGGGGAGACCCAGTACTTC.

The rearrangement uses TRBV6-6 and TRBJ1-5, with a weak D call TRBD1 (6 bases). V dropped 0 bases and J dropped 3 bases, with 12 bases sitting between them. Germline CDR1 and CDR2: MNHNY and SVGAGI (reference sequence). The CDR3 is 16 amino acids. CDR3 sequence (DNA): TGTGCCAGCAGTTACTCCCCGGACAGCCTCAATCAGCCCCAGCATTTT. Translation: CASSYSPDSLNQPQHF.

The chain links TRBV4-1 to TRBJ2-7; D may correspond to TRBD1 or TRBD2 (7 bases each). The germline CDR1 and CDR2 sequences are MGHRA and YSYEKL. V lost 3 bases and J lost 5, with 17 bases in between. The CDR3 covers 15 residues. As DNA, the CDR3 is TGCGCCAGCAGCCACGGGGAGGGACAGAGCCACGAGCAGTACTTC. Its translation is CASSHGEGQSHEQYF.

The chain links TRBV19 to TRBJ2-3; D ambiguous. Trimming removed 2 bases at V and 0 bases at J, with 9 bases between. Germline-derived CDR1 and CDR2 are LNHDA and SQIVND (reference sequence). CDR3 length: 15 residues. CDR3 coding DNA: TGTGCCAGTAGTATAAGACAACTGAGCACAGATACGCAGTATTTT. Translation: CASSIRQLSTDTQYF.

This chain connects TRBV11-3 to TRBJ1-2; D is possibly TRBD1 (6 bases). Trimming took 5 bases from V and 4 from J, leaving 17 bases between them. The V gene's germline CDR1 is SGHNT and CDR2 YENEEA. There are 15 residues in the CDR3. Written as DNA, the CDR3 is TGTGCCAGCAGCCGAGCAGGGTGGACAGTCTATGGCTACACCTTC. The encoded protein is CASSRAGWTVYGYTF.

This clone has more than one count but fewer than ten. CDR3 residues: CASSSRGTDWGQPQHF. In DNA, the CDR3 is TGTGCCAGCAGTTCACGCGGGACAGACTGGGGTCAGCCCCAGCATTTT. The chain combines TRBV6-6 with TRBJ1-5; 7 nucleotides agree with TRBD1. CDR3 length: 16 amino acids. The ends lost 4 bases at V and 6 bases at J; junction bases unmatched: 12. The germline V gene encodes CDR1 MNHNY and CDR2 SVGAGI (reference sequence).

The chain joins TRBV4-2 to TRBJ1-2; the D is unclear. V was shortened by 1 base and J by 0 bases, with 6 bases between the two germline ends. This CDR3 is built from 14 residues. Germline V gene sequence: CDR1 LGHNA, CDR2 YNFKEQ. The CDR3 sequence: CASSQGGANYGYTF. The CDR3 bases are TGTGCCAGCAGCCAAGGAGGAGCTAACTATGGCTACACCTTC.

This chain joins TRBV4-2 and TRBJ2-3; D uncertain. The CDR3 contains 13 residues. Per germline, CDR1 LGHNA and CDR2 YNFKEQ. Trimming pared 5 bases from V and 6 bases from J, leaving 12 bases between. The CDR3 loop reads CASSSSLGDTQYF. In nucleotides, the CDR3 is TGTGCCAGCAGCAGCAGTCTGGGGGATACGCAGTATTTT.

CDR3 bases: TGTGCCAGCAGTACACTGCGCGAGGGCGCGGGTGTGGCTGAAGCTTTCTTT. This sequence encodes CASSTLREGAGVAEAFF. The genes are TRBV27 and TRBJ1-1; D call uncertain. Germline CDR1 MNHEY, CDR2 SMNVEV (reference sequence). The V end lost 5 bases, the J end lost 6 bases, and 25 bases lay between the germline ends. The CDR3 is made up of 17 amino acids.

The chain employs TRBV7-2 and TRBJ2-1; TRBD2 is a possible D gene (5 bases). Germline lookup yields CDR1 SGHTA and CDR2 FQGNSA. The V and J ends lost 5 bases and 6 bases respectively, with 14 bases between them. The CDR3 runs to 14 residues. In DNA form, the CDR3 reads TGTGCCAGCAGCCCCGCCGGCGGGCGCAATGAGCAGTTCTTC. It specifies CASSPAGGRNEQFF.

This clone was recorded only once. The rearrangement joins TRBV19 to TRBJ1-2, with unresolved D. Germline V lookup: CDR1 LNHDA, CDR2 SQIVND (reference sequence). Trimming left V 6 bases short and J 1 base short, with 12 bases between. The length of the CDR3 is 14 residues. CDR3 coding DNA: TGTGCCAGTAGGGGATATGACGATAACTATGGCTACACCTTC. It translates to CASRGYDDNYGYTF. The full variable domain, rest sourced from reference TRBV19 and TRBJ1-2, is DGGITQSPKYLFRKEGQNVTLSCEQNLNHDAMYWYRQDPGQGLRLIYYSQIVNDFQKGDIAEGYSVSREKKESFPLTVTSAQKNPTAFYLCASRGYDDNYGYTFGSGTRLTVV.

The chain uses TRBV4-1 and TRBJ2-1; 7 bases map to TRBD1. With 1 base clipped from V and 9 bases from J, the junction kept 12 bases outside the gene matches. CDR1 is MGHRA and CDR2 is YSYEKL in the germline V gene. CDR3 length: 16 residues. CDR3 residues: CASSQVEGAPRVEQFF. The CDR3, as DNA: TGCGCCAGCAGCCAAGTAGAGGGGGCCCCCAGGGTTGAGCAGTTCTTC.

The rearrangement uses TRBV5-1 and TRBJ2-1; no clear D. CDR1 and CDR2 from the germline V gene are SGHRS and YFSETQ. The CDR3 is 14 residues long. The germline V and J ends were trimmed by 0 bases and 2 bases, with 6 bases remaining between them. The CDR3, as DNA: TGCGCCAGCAGCTTGGTCCTGGCCTACAATGAGCAGTTCTTC. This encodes CASSLVLAYNEQFF. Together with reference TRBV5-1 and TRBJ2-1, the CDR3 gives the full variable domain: KAGVTQTPRYLIKTRGQQVTLSCSPISGHRSVSWYQQTPGQGLQFLFEYFSETQRNKGNFPGRFSGRQFSNSRSEMNVSTLELGDSALYLCASSLVLAYNEQFFGPGTRLTVL.

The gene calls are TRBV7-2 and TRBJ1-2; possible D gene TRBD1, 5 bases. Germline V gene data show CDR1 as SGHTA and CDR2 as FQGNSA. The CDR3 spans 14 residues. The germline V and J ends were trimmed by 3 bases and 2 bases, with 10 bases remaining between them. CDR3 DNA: TGTGCCAGCAGCTTCTATGGGGGGAACTATGGCTACACCTTC. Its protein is CASSFYGGNYGYTF.